The sequence of this TCR beta chain was determined in a study of shared clonotypes between healthy human individuals. Study-wide context: Used for every donor were three CD4 naive, three CD4 memory, two CD8 naive and one CD8 memory plate.

Cells designated naive CD8 were CD45RO-negative and were positively selected for CCR7, with terminally differentiated effector memory CD45RA+ cells excluded. Only in-frame clones appear in the TCRdb table, and some are missing; sequencing was by immunoSEQ multiplex PCR. The sample lists 2 million to 2.5 million clones, just over 90% occurring once. Between the trimmed V and J ends, which lost 3 bases and 3 bases, there was a span of 15 bases. Per the germline V gene, CDR1 is SGHAT and CDR2 is FQNNGV. The CDR3 sequence is 15 residues long. V gene TRBV11-2 combines with J gene TRBJ2-7; D is perhaps TRBD2 (5 bases). Input material: naive CD8+ T cells from PBMCs. The receptor comes from a man younger than 35 in good health. Some clones in this sample may be carry-over from other donors' samples. DNA for the CDR3: TGTGCCAGCAGCTTTAGTCCGAACGGGATCTACGAGCAGTACTTC. Amino acids: CASSFSPNGIYEQYF.